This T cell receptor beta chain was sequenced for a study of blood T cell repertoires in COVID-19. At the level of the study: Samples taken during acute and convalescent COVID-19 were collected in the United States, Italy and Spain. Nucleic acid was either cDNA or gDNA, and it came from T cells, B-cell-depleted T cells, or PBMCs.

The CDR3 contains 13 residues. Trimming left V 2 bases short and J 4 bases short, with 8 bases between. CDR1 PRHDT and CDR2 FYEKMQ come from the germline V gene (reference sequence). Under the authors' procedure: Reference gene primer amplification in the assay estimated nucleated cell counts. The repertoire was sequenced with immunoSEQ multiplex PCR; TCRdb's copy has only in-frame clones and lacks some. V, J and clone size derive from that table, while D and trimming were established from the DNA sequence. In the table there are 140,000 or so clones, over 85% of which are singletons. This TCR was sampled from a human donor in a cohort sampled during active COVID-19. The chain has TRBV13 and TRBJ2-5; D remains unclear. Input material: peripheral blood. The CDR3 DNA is TGTGCCAGCAGCTTACCAGGAACAGAGACCCAGTACTTC. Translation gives CASSLPGTETQYF.